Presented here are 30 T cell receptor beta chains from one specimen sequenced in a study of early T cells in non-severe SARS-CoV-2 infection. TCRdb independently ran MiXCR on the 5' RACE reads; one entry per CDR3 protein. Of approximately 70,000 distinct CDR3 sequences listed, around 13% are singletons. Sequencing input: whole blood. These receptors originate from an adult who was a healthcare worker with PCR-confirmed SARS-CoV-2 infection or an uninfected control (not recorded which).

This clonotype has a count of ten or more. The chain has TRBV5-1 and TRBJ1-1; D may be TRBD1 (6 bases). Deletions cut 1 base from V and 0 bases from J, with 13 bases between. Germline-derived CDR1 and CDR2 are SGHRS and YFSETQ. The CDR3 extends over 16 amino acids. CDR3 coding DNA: TGCGCCAGCAGCTTGTTACAGGGAAACATGAACACTGAAGCTTTCTTT. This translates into CASSLLQGNMNTEAFF. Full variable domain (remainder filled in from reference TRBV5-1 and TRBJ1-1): KAGVTQTPRYLIKTRGQQVTLSCSPISGHRSVSWYQQTPGQGLQFLFEYFSETQRNKGNFPGRFSGRQFSNSRSEMNVSTLELGDSALYLCASSLLQGNMNTEAFFGQGTRLTVV.

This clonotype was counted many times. CDR3 in DNA: TGTGCCAGCACGACGTGGGCAGGGAATGCTAATTCACCCCTCCACTTT. This gives the protein CASTTWAGNANSPLHF. This chain connects TRBV2 to TRBJ1-6, with a tentative D call TRBD1 (5 bases). The length of the CDR3 is 16 residues. V lost 7 bases to trimming and J lost 6 bases, with 19 bases between them. Germline V CDR1 and CDR2: SNHLY, FYNNEI.

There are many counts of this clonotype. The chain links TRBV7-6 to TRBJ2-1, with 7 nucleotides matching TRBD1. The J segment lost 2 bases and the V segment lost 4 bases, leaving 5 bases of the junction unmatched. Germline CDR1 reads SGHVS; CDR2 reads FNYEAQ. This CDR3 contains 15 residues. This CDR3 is CASSSGTGAYNEQFF. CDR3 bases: TGTGCCAGCAGCTCCGGAACAGGGGCCTACAATGAGCAGTTCTTC.

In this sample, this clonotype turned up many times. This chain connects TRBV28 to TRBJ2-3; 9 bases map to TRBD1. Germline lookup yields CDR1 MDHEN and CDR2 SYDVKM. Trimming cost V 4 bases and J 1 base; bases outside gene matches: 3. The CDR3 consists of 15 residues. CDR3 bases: TGTGCCAGCAGTTCTCGGACAGGGGGCACAGATACGCAGTATTTT. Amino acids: CASSSRTGGTDTQYF.

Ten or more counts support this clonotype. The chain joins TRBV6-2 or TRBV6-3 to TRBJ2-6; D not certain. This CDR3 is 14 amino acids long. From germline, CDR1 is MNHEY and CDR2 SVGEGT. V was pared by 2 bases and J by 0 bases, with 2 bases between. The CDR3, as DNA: TGTGCCAGCAGTTACATCTCTGGGGCCAACGTCCTGACTTTC. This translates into CASSYISGANVLTF.

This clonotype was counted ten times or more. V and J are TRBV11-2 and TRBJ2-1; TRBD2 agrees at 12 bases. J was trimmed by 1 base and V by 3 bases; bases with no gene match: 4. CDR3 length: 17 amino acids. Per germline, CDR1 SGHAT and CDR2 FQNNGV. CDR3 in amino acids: CASSFWTSGASYNEQFF. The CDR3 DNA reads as TGTGCCAGCAGCTTTTGGACTAGCGGGGCTTCCTACAATGAGCAGTTCTTC.

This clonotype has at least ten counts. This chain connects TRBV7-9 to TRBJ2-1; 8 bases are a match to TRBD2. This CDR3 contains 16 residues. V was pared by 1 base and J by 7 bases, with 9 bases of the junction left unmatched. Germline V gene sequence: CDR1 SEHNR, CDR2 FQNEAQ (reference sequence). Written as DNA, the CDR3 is TGTGCCAGCAGCTTAGAGGCGGGAGGTACGGGAAATGAGCAGTTCTTC. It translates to CASSLEAGGTGNEQFF.

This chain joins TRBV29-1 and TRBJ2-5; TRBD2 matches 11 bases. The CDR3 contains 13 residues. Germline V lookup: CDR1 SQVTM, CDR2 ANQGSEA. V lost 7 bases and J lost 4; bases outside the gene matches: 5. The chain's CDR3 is CSARLAGRETQYF. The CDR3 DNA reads TGCAGCGCACGACTAGCGGGGCGAGAGACCCAGTACTTC.

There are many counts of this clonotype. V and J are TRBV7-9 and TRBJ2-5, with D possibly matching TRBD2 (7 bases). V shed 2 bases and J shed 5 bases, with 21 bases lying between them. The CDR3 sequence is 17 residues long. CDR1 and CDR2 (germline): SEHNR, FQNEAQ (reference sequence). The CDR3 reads CASSLRARGALHETQYF. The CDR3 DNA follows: TGTGCCAGCAGCTTACGGGCCCGGGGGGCGCTCCACGAGACCCAGTACTTC.

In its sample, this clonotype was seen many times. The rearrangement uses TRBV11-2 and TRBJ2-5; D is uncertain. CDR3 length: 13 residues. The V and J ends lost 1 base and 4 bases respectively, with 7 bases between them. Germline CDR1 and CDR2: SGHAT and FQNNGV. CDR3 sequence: CASSLVSAETQYF. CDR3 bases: TGTGCCAGCAGCTTAGTATCGGCAGAGACCCAGTACTTC.

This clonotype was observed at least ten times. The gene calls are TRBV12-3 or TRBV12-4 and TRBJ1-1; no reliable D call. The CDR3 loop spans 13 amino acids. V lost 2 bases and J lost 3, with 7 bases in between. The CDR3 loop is CASSLYYDTEAFF. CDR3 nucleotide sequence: TGTGCCAGCAGTTTATATTATGACACTGAAGCTTTCTTT.

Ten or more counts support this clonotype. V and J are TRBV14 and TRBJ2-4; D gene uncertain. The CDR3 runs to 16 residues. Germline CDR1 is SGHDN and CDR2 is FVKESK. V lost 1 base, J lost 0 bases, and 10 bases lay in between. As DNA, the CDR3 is TGTGCCAGCAGCCAAGTAGGCCAGCTAGCCAAAAACATTCAGTACTTC. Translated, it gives CASSQVGQLAKNIQYF.

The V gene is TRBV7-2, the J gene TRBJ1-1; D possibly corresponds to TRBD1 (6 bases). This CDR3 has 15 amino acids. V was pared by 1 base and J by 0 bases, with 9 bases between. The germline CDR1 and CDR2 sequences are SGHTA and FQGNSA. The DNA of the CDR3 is TGTGCCAGCAGCTTAGATGGGGACATGAACACTGAAGCTTTCTTT. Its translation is CASSLDGDMNTEAFF.

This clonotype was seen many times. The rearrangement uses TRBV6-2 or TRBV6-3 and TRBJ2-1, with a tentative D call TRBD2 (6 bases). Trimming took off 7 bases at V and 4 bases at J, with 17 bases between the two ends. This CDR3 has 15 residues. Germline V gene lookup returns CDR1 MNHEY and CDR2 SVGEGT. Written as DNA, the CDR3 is TGTGCCAGCACCTACCCGCGGGGCGCATACAATGAGCAGTTCTTC. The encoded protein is CASTYPRGAYNEQFF.

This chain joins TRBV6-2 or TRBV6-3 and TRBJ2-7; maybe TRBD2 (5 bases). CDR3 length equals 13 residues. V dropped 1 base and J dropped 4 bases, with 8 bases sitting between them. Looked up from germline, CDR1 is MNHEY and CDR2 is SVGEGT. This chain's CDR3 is CASSYYTGYEQYF. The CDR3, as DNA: TGTGCCAGCAGTTACTATACGGGGTACGAGCAGTACTTC.

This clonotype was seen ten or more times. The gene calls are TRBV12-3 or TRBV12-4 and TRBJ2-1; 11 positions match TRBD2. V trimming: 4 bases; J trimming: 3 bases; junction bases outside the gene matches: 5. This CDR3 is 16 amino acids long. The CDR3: CASSSSGGRRYNEQFF. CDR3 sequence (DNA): TGTGCCAGCAGTTCTAGCGGGGGGCGCCGCTACAATGAGCAGTTCTTC.

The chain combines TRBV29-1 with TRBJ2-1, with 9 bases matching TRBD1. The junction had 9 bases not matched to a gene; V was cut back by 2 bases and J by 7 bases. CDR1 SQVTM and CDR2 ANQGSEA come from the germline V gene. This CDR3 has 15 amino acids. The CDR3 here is CSVENRTGVGNEQFF. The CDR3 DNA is TGCAGCGTTGAAAATAGGACAGGGGTTGGGAATGAGCAGTTCTTC.

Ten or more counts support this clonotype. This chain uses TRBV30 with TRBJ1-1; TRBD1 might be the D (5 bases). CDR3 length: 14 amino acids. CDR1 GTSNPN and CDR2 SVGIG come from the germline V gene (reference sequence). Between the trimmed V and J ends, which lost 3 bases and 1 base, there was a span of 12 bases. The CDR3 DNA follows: TGTGCCTGGAGGACGGGACCGACGAACACTGAAGCTTTCTTT. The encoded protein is CAWRTGPTNTEAFF.

The CDR3 DNA sequence: TGTGCCAGCACCCCCGACGTCTCTGGGGCCAACGTCCTGACTTTC. Its translation is CASTPDVSGANVLTF. The genes are TRBV7-9 and TRBJ2-6, with no clear D. CDR1 SEHNR and CDR2 FQNEAQ come from the germline V gene (reference sequence). This CDR3 has 15 amino acids. V dropped 7 bases and J dropped 0 bases, with 10 bases sitting between them.

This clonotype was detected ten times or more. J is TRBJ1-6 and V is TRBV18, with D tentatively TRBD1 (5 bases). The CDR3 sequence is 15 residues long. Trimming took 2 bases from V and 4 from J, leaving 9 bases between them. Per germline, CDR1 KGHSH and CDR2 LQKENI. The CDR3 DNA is TGTGCCAGCTCACCAGAGCAGGGTTATAATTCACCCCTCCACTTT. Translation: CASSPEQGYNSPLHF.

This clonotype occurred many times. CDR3 loop: CAGGGYNEQFF. The CDR3 bases are TGTGCTGGGGGGGGTTACAATGAGCAGTTCTTC. The chain employs TRBV12-5 and TRBJ2-1; 7 bases are a match to TRBD2. The CDR3 is 11 amino acids. V trimming: 11 bases; J trimming: 4 bases; junction bases outside the gene matches: 2. CDR1 is LGHNT and CDR2 is FRNRAP in the germline V gene.

The CDR3 sequence is CSAAAGKGYTF. Here the CDR3 DNA reads TGCAGCGCCGCCGCCGGAAAGGGCTACACCTTC. The J gene is TRBJ1-2, the V gene TRBV29-1, with D hard to call. The CDR3 runs to 11 residues. The germline CDR1 and CDR2 sequences are SQVTM and ANQGSEA. Trimming stripped 7 bases from V and 8 bases from J, with 14 bases between.

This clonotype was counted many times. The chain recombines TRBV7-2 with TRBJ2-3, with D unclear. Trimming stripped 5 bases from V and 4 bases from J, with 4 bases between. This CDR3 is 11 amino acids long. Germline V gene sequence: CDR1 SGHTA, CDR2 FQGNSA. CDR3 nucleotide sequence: TGTGCCAGCAGCCGGTCAGATACGCAGTATTTT. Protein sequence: CASSRSDTQYF.

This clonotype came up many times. The CDR3 region has the DNA TGTGCCAGCAGTTCCAAAAGGGGAGCTTTCTTT. It yields the protein CASSSKRGAFF. The chain couples TRBV7-9 to TRBJ1-1, with D perhaps TRBD1 (5 bases). V lost 6 bases and J lost 10, with 12 bases in between. The germline V gene has CDR1 SEHNR and CDR2 FQNEAQ (reference sequence). The length of the CDR3 is 11 residues.

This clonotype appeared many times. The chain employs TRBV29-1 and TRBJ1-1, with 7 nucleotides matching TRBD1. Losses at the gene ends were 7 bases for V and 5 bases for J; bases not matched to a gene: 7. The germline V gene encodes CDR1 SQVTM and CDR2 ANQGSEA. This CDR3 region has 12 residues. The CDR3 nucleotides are TGCAGCGCTCGGGACAGTCGGACTGAAGCTTTCTTT. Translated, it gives CSARDSRTEAFF.

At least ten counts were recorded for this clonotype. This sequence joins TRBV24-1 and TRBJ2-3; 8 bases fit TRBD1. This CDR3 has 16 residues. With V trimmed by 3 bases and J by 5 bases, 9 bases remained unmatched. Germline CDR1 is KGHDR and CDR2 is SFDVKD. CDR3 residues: CATSDPRQGNEDTQYF. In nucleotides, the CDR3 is TGTGCCACCAGTGATCCTAGACAGGGGAATGAAGATACGCAGTATTTT.

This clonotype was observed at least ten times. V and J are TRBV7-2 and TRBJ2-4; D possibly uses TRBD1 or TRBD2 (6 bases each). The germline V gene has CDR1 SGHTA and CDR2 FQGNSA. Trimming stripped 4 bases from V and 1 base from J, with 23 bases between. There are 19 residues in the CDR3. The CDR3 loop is CASSSRGGSGSVAKNIQYF. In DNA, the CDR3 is TGTGCCAGCAGCTCCAGAGGGGGGTCAGGGTCGGTCGCCAAAAACATTCAGTACTTC.

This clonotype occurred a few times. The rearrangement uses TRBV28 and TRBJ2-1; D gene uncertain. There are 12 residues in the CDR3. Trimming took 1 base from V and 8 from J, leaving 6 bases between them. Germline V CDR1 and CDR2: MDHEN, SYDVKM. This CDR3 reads CASSLLGYEQFF. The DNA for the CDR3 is TGTGCCAGCAGTTTATTGGGGTATGAGCAGTTCTTC.

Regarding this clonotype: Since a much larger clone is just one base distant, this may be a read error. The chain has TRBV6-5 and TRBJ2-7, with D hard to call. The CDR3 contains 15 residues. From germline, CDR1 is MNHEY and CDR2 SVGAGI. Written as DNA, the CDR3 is TGTGCCAGCAGACTAACCGTGGACCTAAGGCGCGAGCGGTACTTC. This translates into CASRLTVDLRRERYF.

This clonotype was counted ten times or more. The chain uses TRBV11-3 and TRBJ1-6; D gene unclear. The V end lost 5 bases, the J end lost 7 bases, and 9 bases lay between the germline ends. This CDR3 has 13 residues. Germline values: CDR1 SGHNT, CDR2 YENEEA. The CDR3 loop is CASSTSRNSPLHF. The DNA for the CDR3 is TGTGCCAGCAGCACCTCCAGGAATTCACCCCTCCACTTT.